This T cell receptor beta chain was sequenced for a study of human T cells and chemical hapten exposure. Germline V gives CDR1 SGHAT, CDR2 FQNNGV. V lost 1 base and J 7 bases, leaving 17 bases between the germline ends. The CDR3 contains 15 residues. Library construction involved attaching unique molecular identifiers to individual cDNA molecules, which allowed quantitative, reproducible TCR counting. TCRdb fed the reads into MiXCR, producing one record per CDR3 protein. The sample lists roughly 3,000 distinct CDR3 sequences, about 50% occurring once. Unfractionated whole blood was the source from which total RNA was extracted.

The specimen sequenced was whole blood. This sequence joins TRBV11-2 and TRBJ2-7; D assignment may be TRBD1 or TRBD2 (5 bases each). The TCR originated in a human donor who had alopecia or was a healthy volunteer (not recorded which). Some clones in this sample may be carry-over from other donors' samples. This table probably holds off-target reads from a library built for another chain. CDR3 in DNA: TGTGCCAGCAGCTTAGCCGGGACGGCCTTGAGGGAGCAGTACTTC. Encoded protein: CASSLAGTALREQYF. Full variable domain (missing parts from reference TRBV11-2 and TRBJ2-7): EAGVAQSPRYKIIEKRQSVAFWCNPISGHATLYWYQQILGQGPKLLIQFQNNGVVDDSQLPKDRFSAERLKGVDSTLKIQPAKLEDSAVYLCASSLAGTALREQYFGPGTRLTVT.